Listed below are T cell receptor beta chains from one sample, sequenced in a study of OX40 agonist ivuxolimab in advanced cancers. This table comes from immunoSEQ multiplex PCR, and its TCRdb copy is limited to in-frame clones, with some not included. The sample has about 40,000 clones; 85% to 90% are singletons. The sequencing used CD4+ or CD8+ T cells sorted from blood, collected in a trial of the OX40 agonist ivuxolimab. All receptors come from an adult with an advanced solid tumor such as melanoma, head and neck, liver or kidney cancer. Each CDR3 is given with its conserved first and last residue. The D gene is left open where the match is weak. Expanded clones are given a class, and other clones once, few, many or no size at all.

clone_size | cdr3_length | d_call | j_call | v_call | cdr3_aa | cdr3_nt
NA | 14 | NA | TRBJ1-5 | TRBV27 | CASSPIGSNQPQHF | TGTGCCAGCAGTCCGATTGGGAGCAATCAGCCCCAGCATTTT
NA | 15 | NA | TRBJ1-1 | TRBV7-2 | CASSSPGVGSTEAFF | TGTGCCAGCAGCTCCCCGGGGGTGGGCAGCACTGAAGCTTTCTTT
NA | 12 | NA | TRBJ2-7 | TRBV5-1 | CASSPRGGEQYF | TGCGCCAGCAGCCCCCGAGGTGGGGAGCAGTACTTC
NA | 15 | TRBD1 | TRBJ1-1 | TRBV5-1 | CASSLGQAMNTEAFF | TGCGCCAGCAGCTTAGGACAGGCCATGAACACTGAAGCTTTCTTT
NA | 16 | NA | TRBJ1-1 | TRBV10-2 | CASSESQTGRNTEAFF | TGCGCCAGCAGTGAGTCGCAGACAGGCCGGAACACTGAAGCTTTCTTT
NA | 11 | TRBD1 | TRBJ1-2 | TRBV29-1 | CSFGTVYGYTF | TGCAGCTTTGGGACAGTCTATGGCTACACCTTC
NA | 12 | NA | TRBJ1-1 | TRBV7-9 | CASIPMNTEAFF | TGTGCCAGCATCCCGATGAACACTGAAGCTTTCTTT
NA | 14 | TRBD1 | TRBJ2-1 | TRBV2 | CASRDRGVRSEQFF | TGTGCCAGCAGAGACAGGGGGGTACGTAGTGAGCAGTTCTTC
NA | 15 | NA | TRBJ1-5 | TRBV10-3 | CASSYSAGLNQPQHF | TGTGCCAGCAGTTACTCCGCAGGGCTAAATCAGCCCCAGCATTTT
NA | 14 | NA | TRBJ1-2 | TRBV7-9 | CASSWEGGGYGYTF | TGTGCCAGCAGCTGGGAGGGAGGCGGCTATGGCTACACCTTC
NA | 13 | NA | TRBJ2-1 | TRBV5-4 | CASSLEGSFLKFF | TGTGCCAGCAGCTTGGAAGGCAGCTTTTTGAAGTTCTTC
NA | 16 | TRBD2 | TRBJ2-3 | TRBV7-6 | CASSPPRAGGPDTQYF | TGTGCCAGCAGCCCCCCTCGGGCGGGGGGGCCAGATACGCAGTATTTT
NA | 14 | TRBD2 | TRBJ2-1 | TRBV6-5 | CASTPAGEVYEQFF | TGTGCCAGCACTCCAGCGGGAGAGGTTTATGAGCAGTTCTTC
once | 17 | TRBD2 | TRBJ2-2 | TRBV5-1 | CASSPTSGGPNTGELFF | TGCGCCAGCAGCCCGACTAGCGGGGGTCCGAACACCGGGGAGCTGTTTTTT
NA | 13 | NA | TRBJ2-1 | TRBV7-6 | CASSLLPRNEQFF | TGTGCCAGCAGCTTATTGCCCCGAAATGAGCAGTTCTTC
NA | 14 | NA | TRBJ1-5 | TRBV6-1 | CASSGKGSNQPQHF | TGTGCCAGCAGTGGCAAGGGTAGCAATCAGCCCCAGCATTTT
NA | 11 | NA | TRBJ2-1 | TRBV29-1 | CSVSVGNEQFF | TGCAGCGTCTCTGTGGGAAATGAGCAGTTCTTC
NA | 13 | NA | TRBJ1-1 | TRBV29-1 | CSARKGVNTEAFF | TGCAGCGCCCGAAAGGGCGTTAACACTGAAGCTTTCTTT
few | 12 | NA | TRBJ1-1 | TRBV13 | CASSLRRIEAFF | TGTGCCAGCAGTCTTAGAAGGATCGAAGCTTTCTTT
NA | 14 | TRBD1 | TRBJ2-7 | TRBV11-2 | CASSSGQGAYEQYF | TGTGCCAGCAGCTCCGGACAGGGGGCGTACGAGCAGTACTTC
NA | 14 | TRBD1 | TRBJ1-5 | TRBV2 | CASSQQGLGQAQHF | TGTGCCAGCAGTCAACAGGGGTTGGGTCAAGCCCAGCATTTT
NA | 13 | NA | TRBJ1-2 | TRBV30 | CAWKGGADYGYTF | TGTGCCTGGAAGGGAGGGGCCGACTATGGCTACACCTTC
NA | 13 | TRBD1 | TRBJ2-7 | TRBV6-6 | CATGYRGAYEQYF | TGTGCCACCGGCTACAGGGGTGCCTACGAGCAGTACTTC
NA | 15 | TRBD1 | TRBJ1-1 | TRBV27 | CASSWAGGAGTEAFF | TGTGCCAGCAGTTGGGCAGGGGGGGCGGGCACTGAAGCTTTCTTT
NA | 16 | TRBD2 | TRBJ2-7 | TRBV7-2 | CASSLKRGSTAYEQYF | TGTGCCAGCAGCTTAAAGCGCGGGAGTACAGCCTACGAGCAGTACTTC
NA | 18 | TRBD2 | TRBJ2-2 | TRBV5-1 | CASSLALAGALLSGELFF | TGCGCCAGCAGCTTGGCGCTAGCGGGAGCCTTATTGTCCGGGGAGCTGTTTTTT
NA | 12 | NA | TRBJ1-1 | TRBV10-3 | CAIREQGVEAFF | TGTGCCATCAGAGAACAGGGAGTTGAAGCTTTCTTT
NA | 15 | TRBD1 | TRBJ1-1 | TRBV7-6 | CASSRTTGANTEAFF | TGTGCCAGCAGCCGAACGACAGGGGCTAACACTGAAGCTTTCTTT
NA | 13 | NA | TRBJ2-1 | TRBV27 | CASSFGGYNEQFF | TGTGCCAGCAGTTTCGGGGGCTACAATGAGCAGTTCTTC
NA | 19 | TRBD1 | TRBJ1-2 | TRBV5-1 | CASSRLSWDRVQDSDGYTF | TGCGCCAGCAGCCGACTCAGCTGGGACAGGGTACAGGATAGCGATGGCTACACCTTC
NA | 16 | NA | TRBJ2-3 | TRBV6-6 | CASRTGVFTETDTQYF | TGTGCCAGCAGAACGGGAGTCTTCACCGAGACAGATACGCAGTATTTT
NA | 13 | NA | TRBJ2-7 | TRBV7-9 | CASSLGRGYEQYF | TGTGCCAGCAGCTTAGGGAGGGGCTACGAGCAGTACTTC
NA | 15 | NA | TRBJ1-3 | TRBV7-9 | CATSDSVLSGNTIYF | TGTGCCACCTCGGATTCGGTTCTCTCTGGAAACACCATATATTTT
once | 13 | NA | TRBJ1-1 | TRBV7-2 | CASSLNLRSEAFF | TGTGCCAGCAGCTTAAACTTGAGGTCTGAAGCTTTCTTT
NA | 12 | NA | TRBJ2-2 | TRBV5-6 | CASSTGFGELFF | TGTGCCAGCAGCACAGGGTTCGGGGAGCTGTTTTTT